A single sample gave rise to the 10 T cell receptor beta chains below, sequenced in a study of blood T cells in healthy people across ages (dated by TCRdb to the mid-2010s). The library was prepared using 5' RACE. Instrument on record: Illumina HiSeq 2500. A second roughly 6 to 11 cycle PCR used a sample-barcoded 5' primer and a J-beta primer mix. TCRdb itself trimmed the public reads at Q25 with fastp, ran MiXCR and retained productive beta chains. Each entry is one CDR3 protein sequence, shown with its most common DNA and genes. For this sample there are 2 million or so distinct CDR3 sequences; around half appear just once. In total, the top ten clones hold more than 2% of the sample. Input material: blood. All receptors derive from a woman in her thirties or forties in good health.

A remark on this clonotype: Germline is not matched at one junction end, which may reflect a read error. The J gene is TRBJ2-3, the V gene TRBV7-3; a weak D match, TRBD2 (7 bases). The CDR3 is 17 amino acids. From germline, CDR1 is SGHTA and CDR2 FQGTGA. The CDR3: CASSLIGGGGGTGTQYF. The CDR3 nucleotides are TGTGCCAGCAGCTTAATAGGGGGGGGCGGAGGCACAGGTACGCAGTATTTT.

The chain uses TRBV7-9 and TRBJ1-2; no clear D. CDR3 length: 15 residues. The germline V gene has CDR1 SEHNR and CDR2 FQNEAQ (reference sequence). The ends were cut back, 0 bases at V and 8 bases at J, with 16 bases in the middle. The CDR3 loop reads CASSLARAGVYGYTF. As DNA, the CDR3 is TGTGCCAGCAGCTTAGCCCGAGCAGGCGTTTACGGCTACACCTTC.

V usage is TRBV7-2 and J usage is TRBJ2-7, with a tentative D call TRBD1 (6 bases). Trimming left V 5 bases short and J 3 bases short, with 14 bases between. The CDR3 sequence is 14 residues long. CDR1 is SGHTA, CDR2 FQGNSA, per germline. The CDR3 here is CASSPYLDSYEQYF. Here the CDR3 DNA reads TGTGCCAGCAGCCCCTATTTGGACAGCTACGAGCAGTACTTC.

This clonotype showed up just once. The rearrangement joins TRBV9 to TRBJ2-3, with D unresolved. CDR1 is SGDLS and CDR2 is YYNGEE in the germline V gene. The CDR3 runs 15 residues. V shed 4 bases and J shed 4 bases, with 16 bases lying between them. CDR3 in amino acids: CASSLDQSGADTQYF. The CDR3 bases are TGTGCCAGCAGCCTTGATCAATCCGGAGCAGATACGCAGTATTTT.

This clonotype appeared a few times. The rearrangement links TRBV5-1 to TRBJ2-3, with TRBD1 matching 8 bases. Losses at the gene ends were 4 bases for V and 5 bases for J; bases not matched to a gene: 12. Germline V gene sequence: CDR1 SGHRS, CDR2 YFSETQ. The CDR3 loop spans 16 amino acids. CDR3 sequence: CASSEDRVPFRDTQYF. As DNA, the CDR3 is TGCGCCAGCAGCGAGGACAGGGTCCCGTTCAGAGATACGCAGTATTTT.

A note on this clonotype: The germline gene is not matched at one end of the junction; a read error may be the cause. V gene TRBV4-1 combines with J gene TRBJ2-6, with D uncertain. CDR1 and CDR2 from the germline V gene are MGHRA and YSYEKL. CDR3 length: 11 residues. The CDR3 coding sequence is TGCGCCAGCAGCCAAGCCAACGTCCCGACTTTC. This translates into CASSQANVPTF.

This clonotype came up a few times. The gene calls are TRBV6-2 or TRBV6-3 and TRBJ2-4; no clear D gene. The DNA end is more similar to TRBJ2-5, so the J call may be wrong. Germline V gives CDR1 MNHEY, CDR2 SVGEGT. CDR3 length: 15 amino acids. The CDR3 DNA follows: TGTGCCAGCAGTTACTCAGCAGGTGCGGTAGTGACCCAGTACTTC. Translating gives CASSYSAGAVVTQYF.

There are many counts of this clonotype. The chain has TRBV12-3 or TRBV12-4 and TRBJ2-7; tentative D call: TRBD1 (6 bases). There are 12 residues in the CDR3. The V end lost 6 bases, the J end lost 2 bases, and 8 bases lay between the germline ends. The CDR3, as DNA: TGTGCCAGCAGCACAGGGACCTACGAGCAGTACTTC. Translating it yields CASSTGTYEQYF.

V usage is TRBV9 and J usage is TRBJ2-5; D ambiguous. The CDR3 runs 14 residues. The V end was cut by 3 bases, the J end by 11 bases, with 20 bases between. Per the germline V gene, CDR1 is SGDLS and CDR2 is YYNGEE. The CDR3 protein is CASSGSEKYNEQYF. The CDR3 DNA is TGTGCCAGCAGCGGATCCGAGAAGTACAATGAGCAGTACTTC.

Only one count was recorded for this clonotype. V is TRBV5-5 and J is TRBJ1-2; D remains ambiguous. The V and J ends lost 0 bases and 7 bases respectively, with 22 bases between them. The CDR3 totals 17 residues. Per germline, CDR1 SGHKS and CDR2 YYEKEE (reference sequence). CDR3 sequence (DNA): TGTGCCAGCAGCTTGGTAGGAGTGTTCCATTTTGCTAGTGGCTACACCTTC. Translation: CASSLVGVFHFASGYTF.